This T cell receptor beta chain was obtained from a study of cytotoxic CD8 clonotypes in ibrutinib-treated CLL. Assay used: immunoSEQ multiplex PCR; TCRdb lists only in-frame clones, some missing. The table has approximately 100,000 clones, roughly three quarters seen once. The CDR3 is 15 amino acids. In germline, CDR1 is MNHEY, CDR2 SMNVEV (reference sequence). J gave up 4 bases and V 4 bases, and 6 bases lay outside the gene matches. The receptor's source is a human donor with chronic lymphocytic leukemia. The material was PBMCs, obtained after 24 months of ibrutinib treatment. V usage is TRBV27 and J usage is TRBJ2-2, with 7 bases matching TRBD2. Here the CDR3 reads CASSSAGEVTGELFF. As DNA, the CDR3 is TGTGCCAGCAGTTCCGCGGGAGAGGTCACCGGGGAGCTGTTTTTT.